This paragraph covers one T cell receptor (beta chain) sequence. This CDR3 has 17 amino acids. Germline assignment: CDR1 MNHNS and CDR2 SASEGT. The V and J ends lost 4 bases and 2 bases, in that order; junction bases with no gene match: 6. These data belong to a study of blood T cell repertoires in COVID-19. As for the study in general: Whether acute or convalescent, the COVID-19 samples came from the United States, Italy and Spain. Sample material is recorded as cDNA or gDNA derived from T cells, B-cell-depleted T cells, or PBMCs.

How the authors handled the data: Reference gene primer amplification gave nucleated cell count estimates. The assay was immunoSEQ multiplex PCR, and TCRdb's table has in-frame clones only and misses some. V and J calls and clone size are as listed in that table; D and trimming were resolved from the DNA. The top ten hold about 8.6% of the sample, which has about 260,000 clones, around nine tenths seen once. The receptor's source is a man aged 40-50 years with active or convalescent COVID-19. This chain joins TRBV6-1 and TRBJ1-6, with 9 bases identical to TRBD1. Sequencing was done on a sample of peripheral blood. The chain's CDR3 is CASSAGTGKAYNSPLHF. In DNA form, the CDR3 reads TGTGCCAGCAGTGCGGGGACAGGGAAGGCCTATAATTCACCCCTCCACTTT.